These 24 T cell receptor beta chains share one sample of origin, sequenced in a study of response to subunit inactivated influenza vaccine. TCRdb fed the RT-PCR reads into MiXCR, producing one record per CDR3 protein. This sample has about 540,000 distinct CDR3 sequences, with around 15% found just once. The input for sequencing was PBMCs from blood, taken 11 to 12 days after vaccination. The receptors were sampled from a man between 45 and 60 years old who received an inactivated influenza vaccine.

In its sample, this clonotype was seen a few times. The V and J genes are TRBV20-1 and TRBJ1-2; D is uncertain. The CDR3 is made up of 15 amino acids. Trimming removed 5 bases from V and 4 bases from J, with 20 bases in between. The germline V gene encodes CDR1 DFQATT and CDR2 SNEGSKA (reference sequence). The CDR3 DNA is TGCAGTGCTCACCCCCACGAGGGCAGTTCCTATGGCTACACCTTC. This codes for CSAHPHEGSSYGYTF.

The J gene is TRBJ2-7, the V gene TRBV3-1, with 10 bases aligning to TRBD1. The CDR3 totals 16 residues. Losses at the gene ends were 1 base for V and 3 bases for J; bases not matched to a gene: 6. Per germline, CDR1 LGHDT and CDR2 YNNKEL (reference sequence). CDR3 region: CASSQAGTGEFYEQYF. CDR3 DNA sequence: TGTGCCAGCAGCCAAGCTGGGACAGGGGAATTCTACGAGCAGTACTTC.

This clonotype appeared a single time. V is TRBV13 and J is TRBJ1-6; 12 bases align to TRBD1. V trimming: 6 bases; J trimming: 6 bases; junction bases outside the gene matches: 6. The germline V gene encodes CDR1 PRHDT and CDR2 FYEKMQ (reference sequence). The CDR3 is 16 residues long. CDR3 sequence: CASSIGTGGSNSPLHF. The CDR3 bases are TGTGCCAGCAGTATAGGGACAGGGGGCAGTAATTCACCCCTCCACTTT.

This clonotype was counted between two and nine times. The rearrangement links TRBV4-3 to TRBJ2-7; possible D gene TRBD1, 6 bases. Germline V gene lookup returns CDR1 LGHNA and CDR2 YSLEER. Deletions cut 0 bases from V and 7 bases from J, with 19 bases between. The CDR3 has 16 residues. Here the CDR3 reads CASSQEQYRAPGEQYF. CDR3 in DNA: TGCGCCAGCAGCCAAGAACAGTACAGGGCTCCCGGGGAGCAGTACTTC.

This chain joins TRBV10-3 and TRBJ2-3; no reliable D call. Germline V gives CDR1 ENHRY, CDR2 SYGVKD. The CDR3 loop spans 16 amino acids. V was clipped by 4 bases and J by 0 bases, with 14 bases between them. The CDR3 coding sequence is TGTGCCATCAGTGGGATCGGCTCGCTTAGCACAGATACGCAGTATTTT. Translating it yields CAISGIGSLSTDTQYF.

This chain joins TRBV5-1 and TRBJ2-1; D unclear. Trimming took off 4 bases at V and 1 base at J, with 18 bases between the two ends. The germline CDR1 and CDR2 sequences are SGHRS and YFSETQ. The CDR3 covers 17 residues. The CDR3 nucleotides read TGCGCCAGCAGCGGTCAACATAACCAGGCATCCTACAATGAGCAGTTCTTC. Translated, it gives CASSGQHNQASYNEQFF.

This chain connects TRBV7-2 to TRBJ2-3; D is unclear. There are 12 residues in the CDR3. The V gene lost 2 bases and the J gene lost 6 bases, with 6 bases spanning the gap. Germline V gene data show CDR1 as SGHTA and CDR2 as FQGNSA. CDR3 protein: CASSLNKDTQYF. The DNA for the CDR3 is TGTGCCAGCAGCTTAAATAAGGATACGCAGTATTTT.

The chain couples TRBV20-1 to TRBJ1-1; 7 bases align to TRBD1. V lost 1 base to trimming and J lost 0 bases; unmatched junction nucleotides: 5. Germline values: CDR1 DFQATT, CDR2 SNEGSKA (reference sequence). The CDR3 sequence is 15 residues long. CDR3 sequence reads: CSARVGGQLNTEAFF. The DNA of the CDR3 is TGCAGTGCTAGAGTCGGGGGACAGTTGAACACTGAAGCTTTCTTT.

This chain uses TRBV12-3 or TRBV12-4 with TRBJ1-1; D is unclear. The CDR3 loop spans 12 amino acids. V was trimmed by 4 bases and J by 4 bases, leaving 7 bases between them. CDR3 loop: CASSSRVTEAFF. CDR3 sequence (DNA): TGTGCCAGCAGTTCTAGGGTCACTGAAGCTTTCTTT.

V usage is TRBV7-2 and J usage is TRBJ2-1, with 7 bases identical to TRBD2. J was trimmed by 6 bases and V by 6 bases; bases with no gene match: 14. CDR1 and CDR2 from the germline V gene are SGHTA and FQGNSA. The CDR3 totals 16 residues. CDR3 DNA sequence: TGTGCCAGCAGACGTCCGACGGGGTGGGGGGGCAATGAGCAGTTCTTC. This encodes CASRRPTGWGGNEQFF.

This clonotype has a handful of counts. The rearrangement links TRBV28 to TRBJ1-6, with 9 bases that match TRBD1. Germline CDR1 MDHEN, CDR2 SYDVKM. V was pared by 10 bases and J by 9 bases, with 13 bases of the junction left unmatched. The CDR3 runs 15 residues. The CDR3 DNA reads as TGTGCCATCTCACCTTCGGACAGGGGCCCTTCACCCCTCCACTTT. Translating it yields CAISPSDRGPSPLHF.

The sample holds many counts of this clonotype. V is TRBV12-3 or TRBV12-4 and J is TRBJ2-7, with a weak D call TRBD2 (5 bases). With 3 bases removed from V and 5 bases from J, the gap between germline ends came to 14 bases. The CDR3 contains 14 residues. The chain's CDR3 is CASSFLANADEQYF. CDR3 sequence (DNA): TGTGCCAGCAGTTTCTTAGCGAACGCGGACGAGCAGTACTTC.

V gene TRBV29-1 combines with J gene TRBJ2-7, with D possibly matching TRBD2 (6 bases). Germline loops: CDR1 SQVTM, CDR2 ANQGSEA. V lost 7 bases to trimming and J lost 2 bases, with 21 bases between them. The CDR3 sequence is 15 residues long. Written as DNA, the CDR3 is TGCAGCGCCCAGAGTCCGGGACTTGGAGCCTACGAGCAGTACTTC. Translating gives CSAQSPGLGAYEQYF.

A few counts support this clonotype. This chain connects TRBV6-1 to TRBJ1-4; D remains unclear. Germline V CDR1 and CDR2: MNHNS, SASEGT. The CDR3 is 14 amino acids. Trimming left V 5 bases short and J 7 bases short, with 14 bases between. The CDR3 protein is CASSPPTPSEKLFF. In nucleotides, the CDR3 is TGTGCCAGCAGTCCCCCGACCCCGAGTGAAAAACTGTTTTTT.

CDR3 protein: CASSQSFGSSYNEQFF. For the CDR3, the DNA is TGCGCCAGCAGCCAATCTTTCGGGAGCTCCTACAATGAGCAGTTCTTC. V usage is TRBV4-3 and J usage is TRBJ2-1, with D maybe TRBD2 (6 bases). The CDR3 sequence is 16 residues long. The ends were cut back, 2 bases at V and 0 bases at J, with 11 bases in the middle. The germline V gene has CDR1 LGHNA and CDR2 YSLEER.

The chain combines TRBV6-1 with TRBJ2-2; D call uncertain. The CDR3 sequence is 15 residues long. V dropped 7 bases and J dropped 4 bases, with 16 bases sitting between them. The germline CDR1 and CDR2 sequences are MNHNS and SASEGT. The CDR3: CASTLGDTLTGELFF. The CDR3 DNA sequence: TGTGCCAGCACCCTCGGTGATACACTCACCGGGGAGCTGTTTTTT.

The CDR3 spells CASSLSGEKLFF. The DNA of the CDR3 is TGCGCCAGCAGCTTGTCCGGTGAAAAACTGTTTTTT. J is TRBJ1-4 and V is TRBV5-1; D is unclear. The germline CDR1 and CDR2 sequences are SGHRS and YFSETQ. The ends were cut back, 1 base at V and 7 bases at J, with 5 bases in the middle. The CDR3 length is 12 residues.

The rearrangement joins TRBV10-3 to TRBJ1-6; weak D call: TRBD1 (5 bases). CDR1 and CDR2 (germline): ENHRY, SYGVKD. V gave up 5 bases and J gave up 10 bases, with 18 bases separating them. The CDR3 contains 15 residues. The CDR3 DNA sequence: TGTGCCATCAGTTGGGGCAGGGAGTTAATGTCACCCCTCCACTTT. Encoded protein: CAISWGRELMSPLHF.

This clonotype was observed a handful of times. The chain couples TRBV24-1 to TRBJ2-1, with a possible D match to TRBD2 (6 bases). Trimming pared 5 bases from V and 9 bases from J, leaving 13 bases between. The CDR3 runs 13 residues. Per the germline V gene, CDR1 is KGHDR and CDR2 is SFDVKD. CDR3 residues: CATSALWGGEQFF. The CDR3 bases are TGTGCCACCAGTGCCCTGTGGGGAGGTGAGCAGTTCTTC.

This clonotype was seen only a few times. V gene TRBV5-1 combines with J gene TRBJ2-5; D tentatively fits TRBD1 or TRBD2 (5 bases each). In germline, CDR1 is SGHRS, CDR2 YFSETQ. Trimming shortened V by 3 bases and J by 2 bases, and 11 bases separated the two germline ends. CDR3 length: 14 residues. CDR3 loop: CASSYPGPQETQYF. The CDR3 coding sequence is TGCGCCAGCAGCTATCCGGGGCCTCAAGAGACCCAGTACTTC. The full variable domain, rest sourced from reference TRBV5-1 and TRBJ2-5, is KAGVTQTPRYLIKTRGQQVTLSCSPISGHRSVSWYQQTPGQGLQFLFEYFSETQRNKGNFPGRFSGRQFSNSRSEMNVSTLELGDSALYLCASSYPGPQETQYFGPGTRLLVL.

The rearrangement joins TRBV9 to TRBJ2-4; the match to TRBD1 covers 8 bases. Trimming took 4 bases from V and 8 from J; bases not matched to a gene: 8. The CDR3 is made up of 14 amino acids. Germline-derived CDR1 and CDR2 are SGDLS and YYNGEE. The CDR3 here is CASSPRTGLDIQYF. The CDR3 DNA reads as TGTGCCAGCAGCCCCCGGACAGGGTTAGACATTCAGTACTTC.

This clonotype was picked up a small number of times. The chain employs TRBV29-1 and TRBJ2-1; 12 bases fit TRBD2. CDR1 and CDR2 from the germline V gene are SQVTM and ANQGSEA. This CDR3 is built from 12 residues. V was clipped by 2 bases and J by 14 bases; unmatched bases: 4. The CDR3 loop is CSVERTSGTEFF. In DNA, the CDR3 is TGCAGCGTTGAAAGGACTAGCGGGACCGAGTTCTTC.

This clonotype was seen more than once but under ten times. The chain is built from TRBV5-1 and TRBJ2-2, with D perhaps TRBD1 (5 bases). Trimming cost V 6 bases and J 0 bases, with 9 bases left between them. The CDR3 covers 14 residues. The germline V gene has CDR1 SGHRS and CDR2 YFSETQ. Here the CDR3 DNA reads TGCGCCAGCATCCCAGGGACGAACACCGGGGAGCTGTTTTTT. Protein sequence: CASIPGTNTGELFF. Filled out from reference TRBV5-1 and TRBJ2-2, the complete variable domain reads KAGVTQTPRYLIKTRGQQVTLSCSPISGHRSVSWYQQTPGQGLQFLFEYFSETQRNKGNFPGRFSGRQFSNSRSEMNVSTLELGDSALYLCASIPGTNTGELFFGEGSRLTVL.

V usage is TRBV5-1 and J usage is TRBJ2-2; tentatively, D is TRBD1 (5 bases). The V end lost 4 bases, the J end lost 6 bases, and 13 bases lay between the germline ends. The length of the CDR3 is 14 residues. Germline assignment: CDR1 SGHRS and CDR2 YFSETQ. CDR3 protein: CASSRVGAAGELFF. The CDR3 DNA reads as TGCGCCAGCAGCCGAGTAGGGGCCGCCGGGGAGCTGTTTTTT.